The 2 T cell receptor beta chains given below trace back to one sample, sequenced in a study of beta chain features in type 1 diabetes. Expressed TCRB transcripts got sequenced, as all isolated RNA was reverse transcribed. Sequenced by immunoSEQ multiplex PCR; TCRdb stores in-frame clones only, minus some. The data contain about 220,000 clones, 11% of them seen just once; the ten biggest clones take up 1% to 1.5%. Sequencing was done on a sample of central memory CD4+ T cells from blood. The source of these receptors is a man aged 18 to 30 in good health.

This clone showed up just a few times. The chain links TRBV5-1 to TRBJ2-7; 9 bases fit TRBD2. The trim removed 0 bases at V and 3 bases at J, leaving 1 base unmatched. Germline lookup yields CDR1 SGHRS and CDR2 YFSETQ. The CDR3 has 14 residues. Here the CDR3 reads CASSLVTSGYEQYF. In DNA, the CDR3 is TGCGCCAGCAGCTTGGTGACTAGCGGCTACGAGCAGTACTTC.

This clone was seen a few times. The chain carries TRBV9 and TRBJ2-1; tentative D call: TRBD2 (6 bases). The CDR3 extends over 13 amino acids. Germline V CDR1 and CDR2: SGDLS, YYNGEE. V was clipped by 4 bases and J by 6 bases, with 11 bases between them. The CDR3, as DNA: TGTGCCAGCAGCCCCTCCGGGGGCAATGAGCAGTTCTTC. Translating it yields CASSPSGGNEQFF.